This T cell receptor (beta chain) was recovered during a study of PD-1 blockade in classical Hodgkin lymphoma. Whole-study findings and limits: Differences between repertoires have undefined causes, possibly disease activity or prior therapy. Some patients began nivolumab under 1 year after ASCT. These patients were excluded from later analyses. Prior to therapy, complete responders displayed diversity much like that of newly diagnosed patients. Relapsed/refractory patients reportedly had the lowest baseline TCR diversity, below newly diagnosed patients, who were below healthy donors.

The data were produced by immunoSEQ multiplex PCR, yet TCRdb's version contains in-frame clones alone and is incomplete. This table holds about 110,000 clones, around 89% found once. All the patients suffered relapse after autologous stem cell transplantation, and brentuximab vedotin exposure differed. Germline V gives CDR1 SGHNT, CDR2 YYREEE (reference sequence). The germline V and J ends were trimmed by 0 bases and 7 bases, with 7 bases remaining between them. CDR3 length: 13 amino acids. Comments on this clone: Antigen specificity is unknown.

The sequence was obtained from a human donor with classical Hodgkin lymphoma. The sample consisted of peripheral blood mononuclear cells (PBMCs), taken before the second cycle of nivolumab. The chain carries TRBV5-4 and TRBJ2-2; D is possibly TRBD2 (5 bases). CDR3 amino acids: CASSLVAGGELFF. The CDR3 nucleotides read TGTGCCAGCAGCTTGGTTGCGGGCGGGGAGCTGTTTTTT.